This TCR beta chain was sequenced during a study of beta chain features in type 1 diabetes. Trimming stripped 0 bases from V and 3 bases from J, with 1 base between. Germline V gene lookup returns CDR1 SGHDN and CDR2 FVKESK. There are 12 residues in the CDR3. Only one heparinised blood draw was taken per donor, and its volume averaged around 110 mL. The purity of all sorted populations exceeded 95%. Reverse transcribing all isolated RNA meant expressed TCRB transcripts were sequenced. Using immunoSEQ multiplex PCR, the repertoire was profiled, and TCRdb retains in-frame clones only, with some absent. This table holds 200,000 to 250,000 clones, 16% found once. Study-level findings and limits: TCRB CDR3 length was moderately but significantly reduced in all four CD4+ subsets of Type 1 diabetes patients. Cells with high TCR expression could be over-represented by cDNA sequencing.

On this clone itself: Its antigen remains unknown.

The specimen was naive CD4+ T cells from blood. This chain uses TRBV14 with TRBJ2-3, with D unclear. This TCR derives from a man aged 30 to 39 with type 1 diabetes. The CDR3 coding sequence is TGTGCCAGCAGCCAAGATACAGATACGCAGTATTTT. Translating it yields CASSQDTDTQYF.